Below, 31 T cell receptor beta chains from the same sample are listed, as sequenced in a study of blood T cell dynamics during melanoma immunotherapy. Time point denoted: pre-treatment baseline. Here immunoSEQ multiplex PCR was the method, and the copy in TCRdb shows in-frame clones only, minus some. The table has approximately 13,000 clones, approximately 84% seen once; the top ten hold roughly 10%. The sample consisted of blood, taken from a patient treated with checkpoint blockade. The receptor source for this set is a human donor with melanoma.

The CDR3 protein is CASRRGRETQYF. The CDR3 DNA reads as TGTGCCAGCAGGAGGGGTAGGGAGACCCAGTACTTC. The rearrangement uses TRBV25-1 and TRBJ2-5; D possibly uses TRBD1 or TRBD2 (5 bases each). The CDR3 is made up of 12 amino acids. Germline-derived CDR1 and CDR2 are MGHDK and SYGVNS. V was trimmed by 6 bases and J by 5 bases, leaving 10 bases between them.

V is TRBV6-1 and J is TRBJ2-7; 7 bases are shared with TRBD2. With 3 bases clipped from V and 2 bases from J, the junction kept 13 bases outside the gene matches. Germline-derived CDR1 and CDR2 are MNHNS and SASEGT. CDR3 length equals 17 residues. The CDR3 DNA sequence: TGTGCCAGCAGTGAGAAGCCCGGGGGGACGACAACCTACGAGCAGTACTTC. It is translated as CASSEKPGGTTTYEQYF.

A few counts support this clone. The chain couples TRBV7-9 to TRBJ1-5; TRBD1 is a possible D gene (5 bases). Germline CDR1 is SEHNR and CDR2 is FQNEAQ (reference sequence). The length of the CDR3 is 13 residues. Between the trimmed V and J ends, which lost 5 bases and 6 bases, there was a span of 11 bases. DNA of the CDR3: TGTGCCAGCAGCGAAGGGGTAACTCAGCCCCAGCATTTT. It is translated as CASSEGVTQPQHF.

This rearrangement joins TRBV25-1 to TRBJ2-3; D call uncertain. Trimming shortened V by 1 base and J by 5 bases, and 4 bases separated the two germline ends. CDR3 length equals 12 residues. Germline CDR1 MGHDK, CDR2 SYGVNS. CDR3: CASSEWGDTQYF. CDR3 coding DNA: TGTGCCAGCAGTGAATGGGGAGATACGCAGTATTTT.

This clone was counted between two and nine times. The chain uses TRBV7-3 and TRBJ1-2; D is perhaps TRBD1 (5 bases). This CDR3 has 14 residues. Trimming pared 5 bases from V and 6 bases from J, leaving 16 bases between. Per the germline V gene, CDR1 is SGHTA and CDR2 is FQGTGA. The CDR3 nucleotides are TGTGCCAGCAGCCTCCGCCAGGGTCGCCATGGCTACACCTTC. This codes for CASSLRQGRHGYTF.

J is TRBJ1-2 and V is TRBV7-4; D gene unclear. Germline V gene lookup returns CDR1 SGHVT and CDR2 SQSDAQ. The V and J ends lost 9 bases and 4 bases respectively, with 15 bases between them. This CDR3 contains 13 residues. The CDR3 coding sequence is TGTGCCAGTCCGCACCCTTCTGCCTATGGCTACACCTTC. Translation gives CASPHPSAYGYTF. The whole variable domain, remainder taken from reference TRBV7-4 and TRBJ1-2, is GAGVSQSPRYKVAKRGRDVALRCDSISGHVTLYWYRQTLGQGSEVLTYSQSDAQRDKSGRPSGRFSAERPERSVSTLKIQRTEQGDSAVYLCASPHPSAYGYTFGSGTRLTVV.

J is TRBJ2-3 and V is TRBV5-6; D is undetermined. V lost 1 base, J lost 4 bases, and 13 bases lay in between. Germline V gene lookup returns CDR1 SGHDT and CDR2 YYEEEE. CDR3 size: 15 residues. CDR3 amino acids: CASSLTRFFADTQYF. Written as DNA, the CDR3 is TGTGCCAGCAGCTTGACCAGATTCTTCGCAGATACGCAGTATTTT.

The chain couples TRBV29-1 to TRBJ2-5, with D perhaps given as TRBD1 or TRBD2 (5 bases each). The germline gives CDR1 SQVTM, CDR2 ANQGSEA. Trimming left V 4 bases short and J 2 bases short, with 11 bases between. The CDR3 runs 13 residues. In nucleotides, the CDR3 is TGCAGCGTTGGCTTTGGGGGACAAGAGACCCAGTACTTC. As protein: CSVGFGGQETQYF. Variable domain in full (rest from reference TRBV29-1 and TRBJ2-5): SAVISQKPSRDICQRGTSLTIQCQVDSQVTMMFWYRQQPGQSLTLIATANQGSEATYESGFVIDKFPISRPNLTFSTLTVSNMSPEDSSIYLCSVGFGGQETQYFGPGTRLLVL.

The genes are TRBV13 and TRBJ2-1, with TRBD2 matching over 12 bases. The CDR3 is made up of 16 amino acids. Per the germline V gene, CDR1 is PRHDT and CDR2 is FYEKMQ (reference sequence). Trimming at V came to 4 bases and at J to 6 bases, leaving 7 bases not matched to a gene. The CDR3 protein is CASSSLAGGPFNEQFF. DNA for the CDR3: TGTGCCAGCAGCTCCCTAGCGGGGGGGCCTTTCAATGAGCAGTTCTTC.

The chain couples TRBV9 to TRBJ2-1; the D gene is possibly TRBD1 (5 bases). CDR3 length: 17 amino acids. V was trimmed by 0 bases and J by 5 bases, leaving 18 bases between them. Germline CDR1 is SGDLS and CDR2 is YYNGEE. Here the CDR3 DNA reads TGTGCCAGCAGCGTAGCGGGCCAGGGCCTAACTAACAATGAGCAGTTCTTC. Its translation is CASSVAGQGLTNNEQFF.

This clone occurred a few times. The gene calls are TRBV19 and TRBJ1-1; D is ambiguous. V shed 6 bases and J shed 7 bases, with 9 bases lying between them. This CDR3 is 11 amino acids long. The germline CDR1 and CDR2 sequences are LNHDA and SQIVND (reference sequence). The CDR3 is CASSTQSEAFF. In nucleotides, the CDR3 is TGTGCCAGTAGCACGCAGAGTGAAGCTTTCTTT.

The chain uses TRBV2 and TRBJ2-6; 10 bases are a match to TRBD1. The CDR3 length is 15 residues. Trimming removed 6 bases from V and 5 bases from J; junction bases left unmatched: 4. Per the germline V gene, CDR1 is SNHLY and CDR2 is FYNNEI. CDR3 region: CASRGDRGWANVLTF. In DNA form, the CDR3 reads TGTGCCAGCAGAGGGGACAGGGGTTGGGCCAACGTCCTGACTTTC. The whole variable domain, filled in from reference TRBV2 and TRBJ2-6, reads EPEVTQTPSHQVTQMGQEVILRCVPISNHLYFYWYRQILGQKVEFLVSFYNNEISEKSEIFDDQFSVERPDGSNFTLKIRSTKLEDSAMYFCASRGDRGWANVLTFGAGSRLTVL.

The rearrangement uses TRBV10-3 and TRBJ2-7, with D possibly TRBD2 on 6 matching bases. Germline CDR1 reads ENHRY; CDR2 reads SYGVKD. V was trimmed by 5 bases and J by 0 bases, leaving 17 bases between them. The CDR3 covers 16 residues. This chain's CDR3 is CAISPVSGRSSYEQYF. DNA of the CDR3: TGTGCCATCAGTCCAGTTAGCGGAAGGAGCTCCTACGAGCAGTACTTC.

The chain is built from TRBV10-1 and TRBJ1-2, with 7 bases aligning to TRBD1. Germline V CDR1 and CDR2: WNHNN, SYGVQD (reference sequence). There are 13 residues in the CDR3. The V gene end was trimmed by 2 bases and the J gene end by 5 bases; junction bases not matched to a gene: 2. The CDR3 sequence is CASSEAGGYGYTF. In DNA form, the CDR3 reads TGCGCCAGCAGTGAGGCAGGGGGGTATGGCTACACCTTC.

This chain links TRBV28 with TRBJ1-5; D is unresolved. The CDR3 loop spans 12 amino acids. Trimming cost V 4 bases and J 4 bases, with 5 bases left between them. The germline V gene encodes CDR1 MDHEN and CDR2 SYDVKM. The CDR3 nucleotides read TGTGCCAGCAGTTGGAGGAATCAGCCCCAGCATTTT. This gives the protein CASSWRNQPQHF.

The rearrangement links TRBV11-3 to TRBJ2-5, with a weak D call TRBD2 (5 bases). Germline V gene lookup returns CDR1 SGHNT and CDR2 YENEEA. Trimming shortened V by 5 bases and J by 2 bases, and 9 bases separated the two germline ends. This CDR3 is 13 amino acids long. CDR3: CASSPGGQETQYF. CDR3 bases: TGTGCCAGCAGCCCCGGCGGGCAAGAGACCCAGTACTTC.

The sample holds a few counts of this clone. The V and J genes are TRBV7-9 and TRBJ2-7; the match to TRBD1 covers 9 bases. CDR3 length: 16 amino acids. Looked up from germline, CDR1 is SEHNR and CDR2 is FQNEAQ (reference sequence). The junction had 11 bases not matched to a gene; V was cut back by 2 bases and J by 6 bases. The DNA of the CDR3 is TGTGCCAGCAGCTTATTTGCGGGACAGGGTTCGGTCGAGCAGTACTTC. Amino acid sequence: CASSLFAGQGSVEQYF.

V usage is TRBV11-3 and J usage is TRBJ2-3; 14 positions agree with TRBD2. Germline V gene lookup returns CDR1 SGHNT and CDR2 YENEEA. The CDR3 consists of 15 residues. V trimming: 5 bases; J trimming: 6 bases; junction bases outside the gene matches: 4. CDR3 amino acids: CASSRGLAGADTQYF. The CDR3 DNA reads TGTGCCAGCAGCCGGGGACTAGCGGGAGCCGATACGCAGTATTTT.

The rearrangement uses TRBV10-1 and TRBJ1-2; 9 nucleotides match TRBD1. CDR1 and CDR2 from the germline V gene are WNHNN and SYGVQD (reference sequence). The CDR3 is 13 amino acids. J lost 5 bases, V lost 5 bases, and 3 bases had no gene match. As DNA, the CDR3 is TGCGCCAGCAGTCACGGACAGGGGTATGGCTACACCTTC. This translates into CASSHGQGYGYTF.

This clone was picked up one time. The rearrangement joins TRBV28 to TRBJ2-1; 7 bases align to TRBD2. J was trimmed by 5 bases and V by 3 bases; bases with no gene match: 7. The germline V gene encodes CDR1 MDHEN and CDR2 SYDVKM. The CDR3 has 15 residues. DNA of the CDR3: TGTGCCAGCAGTTTTACCGCTAGCGGAAACAATGAGCAGTTCTTC. This gives the protein CASSFTASGNNEQFF.

This clone was seen only a few times. V and J are TRBV19 and TRBJ1-1; 7 bases agree with TRBD1. CDR1 is LNHDA and CDR2 is SQIVND in the germline V gene (reference sequence). J lost 3 bases, V lost 0 bases, and 10 bases had no gene match. The CDR3 consists of 17 residues. The CDR3, as DNA: TGTGCCAGTAGTATAGACCCCTTGGGCAGGGGGGACACTGAAGCTTTCTTT. Translation gives CASSIDPLGRGDTEAFF.

V gene TRBV5-5 combines with J gene TRBJ2-2; D is undetermined. The germline V and J ends were trimmed by 0 bases and 0 bases, with 9 bases remaining between them. The length of the CDR3 is 16 residues. Germline V gives CDR1 SGHKS, CDR2 YYEKEE (reference sequence). CDR3 protein: CASSLEDAPNTGELFF. The CDR3, as DNA: TGTGCCAGCAGCTTGGAGGACGCGCCGAACACCGGGGAGCTGTTTTTT. Full variable domain (missing parts from reference TRBV5-5 and TRBJ2-2): DAGVTQSPTHLIKTRGQQVTLRCSPISGHKSVSWYQQVLGQGPQFIFQYYEKEERGRGNFPDRFSARQFPNYSSELNVNALLLGDSALYLCASSLEDAPNTGELFFGEGSRLTVL.

This clone has only one observation. The chain combines TRBV5-8 with TRBJ2-7; 14 bases match TRBD2. Germline trimming cut 2 bases from V and 2 bases from J; bases unmatched to any gene: 9. Germline-derived CDR1 and CDR2 are SGHTS and YDEGEE. The CDR3 runs 18 residues. The chain's CDR3 is CASSFGGLAGGVTYEQYF. For the CDR3, the DNA is TGTGCCAGCAGCTTCGGCGGACTAGCGGGAGGAGTAACCTACGAGCAGTACTTC.

The gene calls are TRBV27 and TRBJ2-3; 8 bases align to TRBD2. CDR1 is MNHEY and CDR2 is SMNVEV in the germline V gene (reference sequence). The CDR3 consists of 15 residues. The ends lost 4 bases at V and 7 bases at J; junction bases unmatched: 10. Here the CDR3 reads CASSSPGLALYTQYF. DNA of the CDR3: TGTGCCAGCAGTTCCCCAGGACTAGCCCTTTATACGCAGTATTTT.

This clone was recorded once. The rearrangement joins TRBV2 to TRBJ1-2; D is possibly TRBD1 (5 bases). Trimming removed 3 bases at V and 4 bases at J, with 12 bases between. Per the germline V gene, CDR1 is SNHLY and CDR2 is FYNNEI. The CDR3 covers 14 residues. Here the CDR3 reads CASSEVRGSYGYTF. DNA of the CDR3: TGTGCCAGCAGTGAGGTTCGGGGCTCCTATGGCTACACCTTC.

This clone was recorded only once. The chain uses TRBV7-9 and TRBJ1-4, with no clear D. This CDR3 is built from 14 residues. The ends were cut back, 4 bases at V and 6 bases at J, with 12 bases in the middle. Germline V gives CDR1 SEHNR, CDR2 FQNEAQ (reference sequence). CDR3 in DNA: TGTGCCAGCAGCTCCCTACCCCTTGATGAAAAACTGTTTTTT. This gives the protein CASSSLPLDEKLFF.

The V and J genes are TRBV10-3 and TRBJ2-5; TRBD2 matches at 9 bases. The tail of the sequence fits TRBJ2-7 better, so the J call may be wrong. Germline V gene lookup returns CDR1 ENHRY and CDR2 SYGVKD. This CDR3 has 15 residues. For the CDR3, the DNA is TGTGCCATCAGTGCGGAAGCGGGGGGAACCTACGAGCAGTACTTC. Protein product: CAISAEAGGTYEQYF.

The chain links TRBV28 to TRBJ2-6; D is undetermined. The CDR3 has 17 amino acids. Trimming pared 5 bases from V and 3 bases from J, leaving 17 bases between. CDR1 MDHEN and CDR2 SYDVKM come from the germline V gene. The CDR3 nucleotides read TGTGCCAGCAGTCCAGTCGGTAGGTCACTTGGGGCCAACGTCCTGACTTTC. It yields the protein CASSPVGRSLGANVLTF. The whole variable domain, filled in from reference TRBV28 and TRBJ2-6, reads DVKVTQSSRYLVKRTGEKVFLECVQDMDHENMFWYRQDPGLGLRLIYFSYDVKMKEKGDIPEGYSVSREKKERFSLILESASTNQTSMYLCASSPVGRSLGANVLTFGAGSRLTVL.

The chain links TRBV19 to TRBJ2-1, with TRBD1 matching over 10 bases. V was pared by 1 base and J by 7 bases, with 4 bases of the junction left unmatched. The CDR3 totals 15 residues. The germline CDR1 and CDR2 sequences are LNHDA and SQIVND (reference sequence). The CDR3 coding sequence is TGTGCCAGTAGTATAGGGGACAGGGGATGGAATGAGCAGTTCTTC. Amino acids: CASSIGDRGWNEQFF.

This chain uses TRBV28 with TRBJ2-2; 10 nucleotides align to TRBD2. Looked up from germline, CDR1 is MDHEN and CDR2 is SYDVKM. The V segment lost 3 bases and the J segment 5 bases; nucleotides outside the gene matches: 9. The CDR3 consists of 17 residues. The CDR3 loop is CASSFPSGSRRTGELFF. The CDR3 bases are TGTGCCAGCAGTTTTCCTAGCGGGAGCCGTAGAACCGGGGAGCTGTTTTTT.

This clone has only one observation. The J gene is TRBJ2-1, the V gene TRBV9; 7 bases map to TRBD2. Germline assignment: CDR1 SGDLS and CDR2 YYNGEE. This CDR3 comprises 18 residues. V was clipped by 4 bases and J by 5 bases; unmatched bases: 18. CDR3 coding DNA: TGTGCCAGCAGCCCATTCCCCTTAGCGGGCGCCACCGACAATGAGCAGTTCTTC. Its protein is CASSPFPLAGATDNEQFF.